Listed here are 24 T cell receptor beta chains from one sample, sequenced in a study of cytomegalovirus exposure and HLA in healthy donors. The PCR contained 60 Vbeta and 13 Jbeta primers. Some clones are missing from TCRdb's copy, which holds only in-frame ones; the method was immunoSEQ multiplex PCR. The data hold some 190,000 clones, with around 80% observed a single time. Sequenced: PBMCs. Receptor source: a man younger than 35 in good health and CMV-seronegative.

This chain links TRBV28 with TRBJ2-7; TRBD1 agrees at 7 bases. Trimming took 6 bases from V and 2 from J; bases not matched to a gene: 10. Germline CDR1 and CDR2: MDHEN and SYDVKM. The CDR3 runs to 15 residues. This CDR3 is CASRPPGQQAYEQYF. The CDR3 nucleotides read TGTGCCAGCAGGCCCCCGGGACAGCAAGCCTACGAGCAGTACTTC.

Points on this clone: The sample carries other DNA sequences with the same CDR3. The V call is TRBV11-2, the J call TRBJ2-5; D is unresolved. The V and J ends lost 1 base and 2 bases respectively, with 5 bases between them. The CDR3 has 13 amino acids. Germline values: CDR1 SGHAT, CDR2 FQNNGV. The CDR3 loop is CASSLGRQETQYF. DNA for the CDR3: TGTGCCAGCAGCTTAGGTCGTCAAGAGACCCAGTACTTC.

V and J are TRBV15 and TRBJ2-3; D possibly corresponds to TRBD2 (6 bases). V was clipped by 9 bases and J by 5 bases, with 18 bases between them. This CDR3 region has 14 residues. From germline, CDR1 is LNHNV and CDR2 YYDKDF (reference sequence). CDR3 sequence: CATLTDVGGDTQYF. The CDR3 DNA reads as TGTGCCACGCTAACAGACGTGGGAGGAGATACGCAGTATTTT.

The chain links TRBV19 to TRBJ1-1; 9 nucleotides align to TRBD1. CDR1 LNHDA and CDR2 SQIVND come from the germline V gene (reference sequence). With 7 bases clipped from V and 1 base from J, the junction kept 4 bases outside the gene matches. The CDR3 covers 14 residues. DNA of the CDR3: TGTGCCAGTAAGCTACAGGGGGCGAACACTGAAGCTTTCTTT. This codes for CASKLQGANTEAFF.

This clone appeared once. The V call is TRBV6-1, the J call TRBJ1-5, with TRBD1 identical over 9 bases. The CDR3 spans 18 residues. Germline loops: CDR1 MNHNS, CDR2 SASEGT. V was clipped by 3 bases and J by 2 bases; unmatched bases: 11. The CDR3 DNA reads TGTGCCAGCAGTGAGTGGACAGGGGTTAGGGTTGGCAATCAGCCCCAGCATTTT. This codes for CASSEWTGVRVGNQPQHF.

This clone was seen a single time. The chain combines TRBV19 with TRBJ1-5, with TRBD1 matching over 9 bases. The trim removed 7 bases at V and 4 bases at J, leaving 2 bases unmatched. This CDR3 comprises 13 residues. Looked up from germline, CDR1 is LNHDA and CDR2 is SQIVND (reference sequence). The CDR3 loop reads CASKGTGNQPQHF. The DNA for the CDR3 is TGTGCCAGTAAAGGGACAGGGAATCAGCCCCAGCATTTT.

The rearrangement uses TRBV6-1 and TRBJ1-1; D might be TRBD1 (6 bases). Trimming shortened V by 1 base and J by 4 bases, and 13 bases separated the two germline ends. This CDR3 comprises 15 residues. Per germline, CDR1 MNHNS and CDR2 SASEGT. The CDR3 spells CASSEGFTGTTEAFF. CDR3 in DNA: TGTGCCAGCAGTGAAGGTTTCACAGGGACCACTGAAGCTTTCTTT.

The V and J genes are TRBV5-1 and TRBJ2-1; TRBD2 aligns across 13 bases. The CDR3 is 19 residues long. V was pared by 1 base and J by 5 bases, with 12 bases of the junction left unmatched. CDR1 SGHRS and CDR2 YFSETQ come from the germline V gene. In nucleotides, the CDR3 is TGCGCCAGCAGCTTGAGGACTAGCGGGAGTACGCCCCTTAACAATGAGCAGTTCTTC. Its protein is CASSLRTSGSTPLNNEQFF.

The chain links TRBV5-1 to TRBJ1-4, with D unresolved. Germline-derived CDR1 and CDR2 are SGHRS and YFSETQ. V lost 7 bases to trimming and J lost 8 bases, with 15 bases between them. The CDR3 is 13 residues long. CDR3 bases: TGCGCCAGCCCCGGAAGAGGAAGAGAAAAACTGTTTTTT. Its translation: CASPGRGREKLFF.

V is TRBV29-1 and J is TRBJ2-5, with D perhaps TRBD1 (5 bases). Trimming removed 6 bases from V and 1 base from J, with 15 bases in between. This CDR3 has 14 amino acids. Germline V gene lookup returns CDR1 SQVTM and CDR2 ANQGSEA. The CDR3 loop is CSVSGPPAQETQYF. The CDR3 bases are TGCAGCGTCTCAGGGCCTCCGGCCCAAGAGACCCAGTACTTC.

The CDR3 DNA is TGCGCCAGCACCCCCACCCCAACAGGGGGCAGCAATCAGCCCCAGCATTTT. Encoded protein: CASTPTPTGGSNQPQHF. The gene calls are TRBV5-1 and TRBJ1-5, with TRBD1 matching 9 bases. V was pared by 6 bases and J by 1 base, with 11 bases of the junction left unmatched. The CDR3 runs to 17 residues. Germline V CDR1 and CDR2: SGHRS, YFSETQ.

The V and J genes are TRBV28 and TRBJ1-1; 9 bases match TRBD1. With 7 bases clipped from V and 5 bases from J, the junction kept 11 bases outside the gene matches. CDR1 and CDR2 (germline): MDHEN, SYDVKM. CDR3 length equals 15 residues. For the CDR3, the DNA is TGTGCCAGCACCCGTGCACAGGGGGCGAATACTGAAGCTTTCTTT. Encoded protein: CASTRAQGANTEAFF.

The chain employs TRBV7-2 and TRBJ2-5; 8 bases line up with TRBD2. With 5 bases clipped from V and 5 bases from J, the junction kept 10 bases outside the gene matches. The CDR3 is 15 amino acids. The germline V gene encodes CDR1 SGHTA and CDR2 FQGNSA. CDR3 nucleotides: TGTGCCAGCAGCCCCCCTGGCGGGGGGCTGGAGACCCAGTACTTC. It codes for CASSPPGGGLETQYF. Drawing the rest from reference TRBV7-2 and TRBJ2-5, the complete variable domain is GAGVSQSPSNKVTEKGKDVELRCDPISGHTALYWYRQSLGQGLEFLIYFQGNSAPDKSGLPSDRFSAERTGGSVSTLTIQRTQQEDSAVYLCASSPPGGGLETQYFGPGTRLLVL.

The rearrangement uses TRBV27 and TRBJ2-7; 9 bases fit TRBD1. The CDR3 loop spans 15 amino acids. V lost 6 bases to trimming and J lost 2 bases; unmatched junction nucleotides: 8. The germline V gene encodes CDR1 MNHEY and CDR2 SMNVEV (reference sequence). Written as DNA, the CDR3 is TGTGCCAGCAGCTTACCGGGACAGGGCCCCTACGAGCAGTACTTC. It specifies CASSLPGQGPYEQYF.

CDR3 bases: TGTGCCAGCAGCTCCCGGACAGGGTTCCACGAGCAGTACTTC. This gives the protein CASSSRTGFHEQYF. V is TRBV7-8 and J is TRBJ2-7; 8 bases are shared with TRBD1. The length of the CDR3 is 14 residues. The junction had 7 bases not matched to a gene; V was cut back by 4 bases and J by 5 bases. Germline CDR1 reads SGHVS; CDR2 reads FQNEAQ.

The chain joins TRBV28 to TRBJ1-2; D is possibly TRBD1 (6 bases). The germline V and J ends were trimmed by 3 bases and 4 bases, with 12 bases remaining between them. The CDR3 consists of 14 residues. The germline V gene encodes CDR1 MDHEN and CDR2 SYDVKM. As DNA, the CDR3 is TGTGCCAGCAGTTTTGACAACAGGGCCTATGGCTACACCTTC. It yields the protein CASSFDNRAYGYTF.

This rearrangement joins TRBV5-1 to TRBJ2-5, with 12 bases matching TRBD2. CDR3 length equals 15 residues. Trimming took 5 bases from V and 4 from J; bases not matched to a gene: 6. Germline values: CDR1 SGHRS, CDR2 YFSETQ. As DNA, the CDR3 is TGCGCCAGCAGTCGGGTACTAGCGGGAGGAGAGACCCAGTACTTC. Its protein product is CASSRVLAGGETQYF. Looking up the rest from reference TRBV5-1 and TRBJ2-5 gives the full variable domain: KAGVTQTPRYLIKTRGQQVTLSCSPISGHRSVSWYQQTPGQGLQFLFEYFSETQRNKGNFPGRFSGRQFSNSRSEMNVSTLELGDSALYLCASSRVLAGGETQYFGPGTRLLVL.

The chain couples TRBV5-1 to TRBJ1-2; 7 nucleotides agree with TRBD1. V was clipped by 6 bases and J by 6 bases; unmatched bases: 11. This CDR3 is 14 amino acids long. Germline V gene lookup returns CDR1 SGHRS and CDR2 YFSETQ. DNA for the CDR3: TGCGCCAGCACCCGACAGGGTACGGATAATGGCTACACCTTC. Translated, it gives CASTRQGTDNGYTF.

This sequence joins TRBV5-1 and TRBJ2-2; D may be TRBD2 (5 bases). Germline V gene lookup returns CDR1 SGHRS and CDR2 YFSETQ. This CDR3 spans 17 amino acids. Deletions cut 4 bases from V and 5 bases from J, with 21 bases between. CDR3 in amino acids: CASSPSWTPQGTGELFF. CDR3 coding DNA: TGCGCCAGCAGCCCCTCTTGGACTCCCCAAGGGACCGGGGAGCTGTTTTTT.

DNA of the CDR3: TGTGCCAGCAGCGTAGCTATAAGGGGGGAGCAGTACTTC. Residues: CASSVAIRGEQYF. The rearrangement uses TRBV9 and TRBJ2-7, with a possible D match to TRBD1 (6 bases). V lost 0 bases and J lost 7, with 11 bases in between. From germline, CDR1 is SGDLS and CDR2 YYNGEE. This CDR3 is 13 amino acids long.

The chain couples TRBV4-1 to TRBJ2-7; D is uncertain. Germline loops: CDR1 MGHRA, CDR2 YSYEKL. Trimming pared 0 bases from V and 1 base from J, leaving 7 bases between. The CDR3 is 14 amino acids. CDR3 nucleotide sequence: TGCGCCAGCAGCCAAGATTGGCCTTCCTACGAGCAGTACTTC. It yields the protein CASSQDWPSYEQYF.

The V call is TRBV19, the J call TRBJ2-5; unclear D gene. CDR3 length: 13 residues. Germline V gene data show CDR1 as LNHDA and CDR2 as SQIVND (reference sequence). Trimming removed 4 bases from V and 5 bases from J, with 11 bases in between. The CDR3 protein is CASSTHAAETQYF. The CDR3 DNA sequence: TGTGCCAGTAGTACTCACGCGGCGGAGACCCAGTACTTC.

DNA for the CDR3: TGTGCCAGCAGTTTTTCCCTAGCGGGGGGCAGAGATACGCAGTATTTT. This translates into CASSFSLAGGRDTQYF. This rearrangement joins TRBV28 to TRBJ2-3, with TRBD2 matching 11 bases. The V segment lost 3 bases and the J segment 5 bases; nucleotides outside the gene matches: 7. CDR3 length equals 16 residues. From germline, CDR1 is MDHEN and CDR2 SYDVKM.

This rearrangement joins TRBV5-1 to TRBJ2-3; 10 nucleotides match TRBD2. This CDR3 contains 16 residues. V lost 4 bases, J lost 0 bases, and 5 bases stayed unmatched. Germline V gives CDR1 SGHRS, CDR2 YFSETQ. CDR3 nucleotide sequence: TGCGCCAGCAGCCGAGGACTAGCGGCAAGCACAGATACGCAGTATTTT. This sequence encodes CASSRGLAASTDTQYF.